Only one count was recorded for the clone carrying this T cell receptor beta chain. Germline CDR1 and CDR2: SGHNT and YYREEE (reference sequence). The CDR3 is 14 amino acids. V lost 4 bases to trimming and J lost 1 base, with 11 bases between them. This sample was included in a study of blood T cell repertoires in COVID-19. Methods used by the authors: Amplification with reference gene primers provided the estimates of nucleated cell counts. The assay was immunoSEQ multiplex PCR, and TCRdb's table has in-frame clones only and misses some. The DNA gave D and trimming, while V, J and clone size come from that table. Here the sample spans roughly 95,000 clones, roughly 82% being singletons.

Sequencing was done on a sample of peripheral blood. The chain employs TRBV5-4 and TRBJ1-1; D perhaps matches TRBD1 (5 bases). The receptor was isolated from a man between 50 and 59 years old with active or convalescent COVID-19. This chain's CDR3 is CASSVTGPNTEAFF. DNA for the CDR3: TGTGCCAGCAGCGTTACAGGACCGAACACTGAAGCTTTCTTT.